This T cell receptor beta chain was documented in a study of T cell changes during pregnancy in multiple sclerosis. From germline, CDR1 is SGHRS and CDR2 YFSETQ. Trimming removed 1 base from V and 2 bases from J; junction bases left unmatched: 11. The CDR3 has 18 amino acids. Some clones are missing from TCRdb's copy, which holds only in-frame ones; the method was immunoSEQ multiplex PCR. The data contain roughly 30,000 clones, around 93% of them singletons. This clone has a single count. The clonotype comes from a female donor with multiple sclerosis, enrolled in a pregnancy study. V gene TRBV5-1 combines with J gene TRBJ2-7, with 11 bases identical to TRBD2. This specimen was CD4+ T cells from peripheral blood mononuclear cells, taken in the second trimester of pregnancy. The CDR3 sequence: CASSLKTSGSPTTYEQYF. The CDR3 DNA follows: TGCGCCAGCAGCTTGAAAACTAGCGGGAGTCCTACTACCTACGAGCAGTACTTC.